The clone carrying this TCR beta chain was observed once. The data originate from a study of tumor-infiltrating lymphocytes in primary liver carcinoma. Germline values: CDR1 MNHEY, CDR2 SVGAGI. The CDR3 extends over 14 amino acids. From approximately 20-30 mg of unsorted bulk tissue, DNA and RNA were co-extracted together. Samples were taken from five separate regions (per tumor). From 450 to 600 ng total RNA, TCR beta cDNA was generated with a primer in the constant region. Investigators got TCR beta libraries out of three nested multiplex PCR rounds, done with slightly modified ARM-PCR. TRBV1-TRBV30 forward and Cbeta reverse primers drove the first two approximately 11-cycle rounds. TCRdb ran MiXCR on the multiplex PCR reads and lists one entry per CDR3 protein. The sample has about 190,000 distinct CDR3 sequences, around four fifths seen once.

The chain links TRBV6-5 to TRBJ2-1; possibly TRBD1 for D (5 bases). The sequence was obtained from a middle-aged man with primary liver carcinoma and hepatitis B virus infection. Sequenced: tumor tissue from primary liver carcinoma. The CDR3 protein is CGNSLQVSYNEQFF. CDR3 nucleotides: TGTGGCAACAGTCTACAGGTGTCCTACAATGAGCAGTTCTTC.